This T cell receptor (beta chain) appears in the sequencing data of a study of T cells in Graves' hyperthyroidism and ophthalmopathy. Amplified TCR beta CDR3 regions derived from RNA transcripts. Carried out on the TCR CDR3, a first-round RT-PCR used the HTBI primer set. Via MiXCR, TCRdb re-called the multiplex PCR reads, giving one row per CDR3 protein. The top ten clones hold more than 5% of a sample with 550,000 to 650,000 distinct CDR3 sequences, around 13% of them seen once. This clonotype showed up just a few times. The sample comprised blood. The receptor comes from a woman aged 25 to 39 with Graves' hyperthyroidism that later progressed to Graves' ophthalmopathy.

CDR3 amino acids: CASSIQNTEAFF. CDR3 in DNA: TGTGCCAGCTCAATACAGAACACTGAAGCTTTCTTT. The gene calls are TRBV19 and TRBJ1-1; D remains ambiguous. Trimming took 9 bases from V and 1 from J, leaving 9 bases between them. The germline gives CDR1 LNHDA, CDR2 SQIVND (reference sequence). This CDR3 is 12 amino acids long.